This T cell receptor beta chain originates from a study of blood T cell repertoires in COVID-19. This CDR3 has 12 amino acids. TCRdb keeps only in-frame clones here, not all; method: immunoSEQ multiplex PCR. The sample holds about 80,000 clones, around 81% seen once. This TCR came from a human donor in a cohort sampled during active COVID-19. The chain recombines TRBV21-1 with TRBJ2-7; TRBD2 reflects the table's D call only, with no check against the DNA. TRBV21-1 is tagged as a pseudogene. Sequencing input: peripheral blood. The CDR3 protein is CARGGGTYEQYF. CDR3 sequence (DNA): TGTGCCAGAGGGGGGGGCACCTACGAGCAGTACTTC.